Listed here are 26 T cell receptor beta chains from one sample, sequenced in a study of blood T cell repertoires in COVID-19. The protocol was immunoSEQ multiplex PCR, while the TCRdb copy is restricted to in-frame clones and leaves out a portion. This sample has around 50,000 clones, with around 82% found just once. The sequenced sample consisted of peripheral blood. The origin of the receptors is a woman aged 80 or over with acute or convalescent COVID-19.

This chain uses TRBV5-1 with TRBJ1-1; a weak D match, TRBD1 (5 bases). This CDR3 spans 13 amino acids. V lost 10 bases, J lost 4 bases, and 17 bases lay in between. In germline, CDR1 is SGHRS, CDR2 YFSETQ. The CDR3 nucleotides are TGCGCCCGCCGTTACGGGGGGGGCACTGAAGCTTTCTTT. This encodes CARRYGGGTEAFF.

The V gene is TRBV4-1, the J gene TRBJ2-1, with a weak D call TRBD1 (6 bases). CDR1 and CDR2 from the germline V gene are MGHRA and YSYEKL. V was cut by 4 bases and J by 6 bases, with 13 bases left in between. The CDR3 covers 14 residues. The CDR3 reads CASSPADSANEQFF. Written as DNA, the CDR3 is TGCGCCAGCAGCCCAGCGGACAGCGCCAATGAGCAGTTCTTC.

The V gene is TRBV30, the J gene TRBJ2-1; 14 bases map to TRBD2. V gave up 5 bases and J gave up 7 bases; unmatched junction bases: 4. CDR3 length: 14 residues. CDR1 is GTSNPN and CDR2 is SVGIG in the germline V gene (reference sequence). This CDR3 reads CAWGGLAGENEQFF. In DNA form, the CDR3 reads TGTGCCTGGGGGGGACTAGCGGGAGAGAATGAGCAGTTCTTC.

V is TRBV27 and J is TRBJ1-2; D is perhaps TRBD1 (5 bases). The CDR3 spans 15 residues. Germline loops: CDR1 MNHEY, CDR2 SMNVEV (reference sequence). Trimming cost V 0 bases and J 8 bases, with 16 bases left between them. This chain's CDR3 is CASSLSRARGEGYTF. The DNA for the CDR3 is TGTGCCAGCAGTTTATCGAGGGCTCGGGGGGAGGGCTACACCTTC.

CDR3 residues: CASSQSGNTGELFF. In nucleotides, the CDR3 is TGTGCCAGCAGCCAAAGCGGGAACACCGGGGAGCTGTTTTTT. V is TRBV4-2 and J is TRBJ2-2, with D perhaps matching TRBD2 (5 bases). The V end was cut by 2 bases, the J end by 1 base, with 5 bases between. In germline, CDR1 is LGHNA, CDR2 YNFKEQ. The length of the CDR3 is 14 residues.

This chain joins TRBV2 and TRBJ1-5; no clear D. Per germline, CDR1 SNHLY and CDR2 FYNNEI. This CDR3 is built from 13 residues. With 4 bases removed from V and 6 bases from J, the gap between germline ends came to 10 bases. The CDR3: CASSGQAGQPQHF. The CDR3 DNA is TGTGCCAGCAGTGGGCAAGCAGGTCAGCCCCAGCATTTT.

The V call is TRBV5-4, the J call TRBJ2-1; TRBD2 agrees at 8 bases. The CDR3 totals 16 residues. J was trimmed by 8 bases and V by 0 bases; bases with no gene match: 10. Germline loops: CDR1 SGHNT, CDR2 YYREEE (reference sequence). CDR3 loop: CASSLAAGRAKDEQFF. The CDR3 coding sequence is TGTGCCAGCAGCTTGGCGGCCGGGAGGGCCAAGGATGAGCAGTTCTTC.

The J gene is TRBJ2-5, the V gene TRBV10-2; 10 nucleotides line up with TRBD2. V dropped 8 bases and J dropped 4; count of bases not matched to a gene: 13. This CDR3 has 16 residues. CDR1 is WSHSY, CDR2 SAAADI, per germline. For the CDR3, the DNA is TGCGCCAGCCGAATTAGCGGGGGGAGTGTCCGAGAGACCCAGTACTTC. Translating it yields CASRISGGSVRETQYF.

This clone appeared a few times. CDR3 region: CASSQVGGNEQFF. The DNA for the CDR3 is TGTGCCAGCAGCCAAGTGGGGGGGAATGAGCAGTTCTTC. This rearrangement joins TRBV4-2 to TRBJ2-1, with 7 bases that match TRBD2. With 1 base clipped from V and 7 bases from J, the junction kept 1 base outside the gene matches. The germline V gene has CDR1 LGHNA and CDR2 YNFKEQ. The length of the CDR3 is 13 residues.

The rearrangement joins TRBV19 to TRBJ2-1; possibly TRBD1 for D (6 bases). Germline assignment: CDR1 LNHDA and CDR2 SQIVND (reference sequence). V lost 7 bases and J 3 bases, leaving 13 bases between the germline ends. The CDR3 has 14 amino acids. This CDR3 is CASNTRGYYNEQFF. Here the CDR3 DNA reads TGTGCCAGTAACACTAGGGGGTACTACAATGAGCAGTTCTTC. The entire variable domain, with the rest obtained from reference TRBV19 and TRBJ2-1, is as follows: DGGITQSPKYLFRKEGQNVTLSCEQNLNHDAMYWYRQDPGQGLRLIYYSQIVNDFQKGDIAEGYSVSREKKESFPLTVTSAQKNPTAFYLCASNTRGYYNEQFFGPGTRLTVL.

The chain is built from TRBV7-2 and TRBJ2-3; 14 nucleotides line up with TRBD2. J lost 5 bases, V lost 1 base, and 5 bases had no gene match. CDR3 length: 17 residues. Germline CDR1 reads SGHTA; CDR2 reads FQGNSA. CDR3 protein: CASSLGGLAGAGDTQYF. DNA of the CDR3: TGTGCCAGCAGCTTAGGGGGACTAGCGGGAGCGGGAGATACGCAGTATTTT. The whole variable domain, remainder taken from reference TRBV7-2 and TRBJ2-3, is GAGVSQSPSNKVTEKGKDVELRCDPISGHTALYWYRQSLGQGLEFLIYFQGNSAPDKSGLPSDRFSAERTGGSVSTLTIQRTQQEDSAVYLCASSLGGLAGAGDTQYFGPGTRLTVL.

This clone has at least ten counts. The chain combines TRBV27 with TRBJ1-6, with D perhaps TRBD1 (6 bases). The germline V and J ends were trimmed by 6 bases and 8 bases, with 20 bases remaining between them. Per germline, CDR1 MNHEY and CDR2 SMNVEV (reference sequence). The CDR3 extends over 16 amino acids. The DNA of the CDR3 is TGTGCCAGCAGCACACGTAACAGGGTAGCCCATTCACCCCTCCACTTT. This translates into CASSTRNRVAHSPLHF.

V gene TRBV18 combines with J gene TRBJ1-2; no reliable D call. The CDR3 extends over 14 amino acids. Germline lookup yields CDR1 KGHSH and CDR2 LQKENI. Trimming removed 2 bases from V and 2 bases from J, with 9 bases in between. This CDR3 is CASSPSAENYGYTF. The DNA for the CDR3 is TGTGCCAGCTCACCATCGGCGGAGAACTATGGCTACACCTTC.

This clone was counted between two and nine times. The chain is built from TRBV5-1 and TRBJ1-1; the D gene is possibly TRBD1 (6 bases). The V and J ends lost 2 bases and 1 base respectively, with 12 bases between them. This CDR3 has 15 residues. Looked up from germline, CDR1 is SGHRS and CDR2 is YFSETQ. The DNA for the CDR3 is TGCGCCAGCAGCTTACAGGGTGGAAAGAACACTGAAGCTTTCTTT. It yields the protein CASSLQGGKNTEAFF.

The genes are TRBV11-1 and TRBJ2-7, with 7 bases fitting TRBD1. This CDR3 is built from 15 residues. V was pared by 4 bases and J by 3 bases, with 9 bases of the junction left unmatched. Germline values: CDR1 SGHAT, CDR2 FQDESV (reference sequence). The CDR3 spells CASSSIGTVSYEQYF. In DNA, the CDR3 is TGTGCCAGCAGCTCTATAGGGACAGTGAGCTACGAGCAGTACTTC.

This chain uses TRBV7-9 with TRBJ2-5, with a weak D call TRBD1 (6 bases). The germline V gene has CDR1 SEHNR and CDR2 FQNEAQ (reference sequence). The length of the CDR3 is 14 residues. Deletions cut 5 bases from V and 2 bases from J, with 12 bases between. DNA of the CDR3: TGTGCCAGCAGCGCTTGGACAGAACAAGAGACCCAGTACTTC. This gives the protein CASSAWTEQETQYF.

V usage is TRBV5-1 and J usage is TRBJ2-3, with TRBD2 identical over 8 bases. The CDR3 loop spans 11 amino acids. Trimming removed 4 bases from V and 8 bases from J; junction bases left unmatched: 0. Germline-derived CDR1 and CDR2 are SGHRS and YFSETQ. In nucleotides, the CDR3 is TGCGCCAGCAGCACTAGCGGTACGCAGTATTTT. It is translated as CASSTSGTQYF.

The rearrangement uses TRBV2 and TRBJ1-5, with 9 bases matching TRBD1. From germline, CDR1 is SNHLY and CDR2 FYNNEI. Trimming removed 3 bases from V and 6 bases from J; junction bases left unmatched: 3. This CDR3 region has 14 residues. CDR3 protein: CASSEGQGVQPQHF. In DNA, the CDR3 is TGTGCCAGCAGTGAGGGACAGGGTGTTCAGCCCCAGCATTTT.

V usage is TRBV2 and J usage is TRBJ1-2; D might be TRBD1 (5 bases). The germline V and J ends were trimmed by 1 base and 0 bases, with 12 bases remaining between them. This CDR3 has 16 residues. From germline, CDR1 is SNHLY and CDR2 FYNNEI. CDR3 amino acids: CASSEEGLVANYGYTF. CDR3 DNA: TGTGCCAGCAGTGAAGAGGGACTAGTGGCTAACTATGGCTACACCTTC.

The chain uses TRBV5-4 and TRBJ1-1, with a tentative D call TRBD1 (5 bases). The CDR3 loop spans 14 amino acids. Germline CDR1 is SGHNT and CDR2 is YYREEE (reference sequence). V was trimmed by 4 bases and J by 5 bases, leaving 15 bases between them. The CDR3 region is CASSPVQGRTEAFF. For the CDR3, the DNA is TGTGCCAGCAGCCCGGTCCAGGGAAGGACTGAAGCTTTCTTT.

V usage is TRBV6-5 and J usage is TRBJ1-2; a possible D gene is TRBD1 (6 bases). The V end lost 8 bases, the J end lost 7 bases, and 14 bases lay between the germline ends. CDR3 length equals 12 residues. In germline, CDR1 is MNHEY, CDR2 SVGAGI. The CDR3 spells CASASGGVGYTF. The CDR3 DNA is TGTGCCAGCGCATCGGGGGGCGTTGGCTACACCTTC.

The V and J genes are TRBV27 and TRBJ2-1; D may be TRBD2 (7 bases). Trimming shortened V by 5 bases and J by 2 bases, and 10 bases separated the two germline ends. Germline V gene sequence: CDR1 MNHEY, CDR2 SMNVEV (reference sequence). The CDR3 has 14 residues. The CDR3 loop is CASSRGATYNEQFF. DNA for the CDR3: TGTGCCAGCAGTCGGGGGGCTACCTACAATGAGCAGTTCTTC.

The chain couples TRBV14 to TRBJ1-1, with D unclear. This CDR3 contains 15 residues. With 0 bases removed from V and 7 bases from J, the gap between germline ends came to 15 bases. CDR1 is SGHDN, CDR2 FVKESK, per germline. CDR3 sequence: CASSQETPVRSEAFF. CDR3 DNA: TGTGCCAGCAGCCAAGAAACCCCAGTGCGGAGTGAAGCTTTCTTT.

At least ten counts were recorded for this clone. V usage is TRBV5-1 and J usage is TRBJ1-2; D possibly corresponds to TRBD1 (6 bases). CDR1 is SGHRS and CDR2 is YFSETQ in the germline V gene. V was shortened by 0 bases and J by 6 bases, with 12 bases between the two germline ends. CDR3 length equals 14 residues. The DNA of the CDR3 is TGCGCCAGCAGCTTGGACCAGGGGCGGGATGGCTACACCTTC. It yields the protein CASSLDQGRDGYTF.

The chain carries TRBV2 and TRBJ1-2; TRBD1 is a possible D gene (6 bases). Trimming removed 1 base from V and 8 bases from J, with 14 bases in between. This CDR3 region has 14 residues. Germline V gene data show CDR1 as SNHLY and CDR2 as FYNNEI. CDR3 residues: CASSEGYRVGGYTF. The CDR3 nucleotides are TGTGCCAGCAGTGAAGGGTACAGGGTGGGAGGCTACACCTTC.

The chain carries TRBV5-6 and TRBJ2-1, with D maybe TRBD2 (5 bases). Looked up from germline, CDR1 is SGHDT and CDR2 is YYEEEE. This CDR3 region has 16 residues. Trimming pared 0 bases from V and 0 bases from J, leaving 10 bases between. CDR3 coding DNA: TGTGCCAGCAGCTTGGATCGGGGAAGCTCCTACAATGAGCAGTTCTTC. Protein sequence: CASSLDRGSSYNEQFF.